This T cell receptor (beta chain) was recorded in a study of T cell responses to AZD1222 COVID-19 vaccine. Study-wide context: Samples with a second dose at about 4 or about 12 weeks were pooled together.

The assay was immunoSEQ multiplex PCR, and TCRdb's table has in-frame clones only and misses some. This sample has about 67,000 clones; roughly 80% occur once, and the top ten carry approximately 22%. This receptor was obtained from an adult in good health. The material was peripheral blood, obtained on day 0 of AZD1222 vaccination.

CDR3: CASSEILTNTEAFF. CDR3 coding DNA: TGTGCCAGCAGTGAGATTTTAACGAACACTGAAGCTTTCTTT. The chain has TRBV2 and TRBJ1-1; no clear D gene. The germline V gene encodes CDR1 SNHLY and CDR2 FYNNEI. The V and J ends lost 3 bases and 1 base respectively, with 9 bases between them. This CDR3 has 14 amino acids.